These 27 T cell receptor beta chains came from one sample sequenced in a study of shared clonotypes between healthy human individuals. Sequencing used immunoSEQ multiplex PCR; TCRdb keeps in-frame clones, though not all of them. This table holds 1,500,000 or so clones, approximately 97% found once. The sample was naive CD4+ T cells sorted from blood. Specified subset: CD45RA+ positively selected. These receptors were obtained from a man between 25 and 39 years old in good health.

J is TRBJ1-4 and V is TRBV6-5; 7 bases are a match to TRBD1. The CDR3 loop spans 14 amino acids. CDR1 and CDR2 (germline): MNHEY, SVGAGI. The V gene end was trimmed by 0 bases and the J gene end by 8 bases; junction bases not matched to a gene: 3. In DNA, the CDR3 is TGTGCCAGCAGTTACTCTAGGGGGCAGGAAAAACTGTTTTTT. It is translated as CASSYSRGQEKLFF.

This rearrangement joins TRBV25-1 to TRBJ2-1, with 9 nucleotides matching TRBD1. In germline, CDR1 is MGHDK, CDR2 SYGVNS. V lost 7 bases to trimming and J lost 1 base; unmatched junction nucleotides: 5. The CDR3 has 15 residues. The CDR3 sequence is CASNEGQGSYNEQFF. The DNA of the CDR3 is TGTGCCAGCAACGAGGGACAGGGTTCCTACAATGAGCAGTTCTTC. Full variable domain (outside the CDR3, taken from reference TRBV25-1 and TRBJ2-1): EADIYQTPRYLVIGTGKKITLECSQTMGHDKMYWYQQDPGMELHLIHYSYGVNSTEKGDLSSESTVSRIRTEHFPLTLESARPSHTSQYLCASNEGQGSYNEQFFGPGTRLTVL.

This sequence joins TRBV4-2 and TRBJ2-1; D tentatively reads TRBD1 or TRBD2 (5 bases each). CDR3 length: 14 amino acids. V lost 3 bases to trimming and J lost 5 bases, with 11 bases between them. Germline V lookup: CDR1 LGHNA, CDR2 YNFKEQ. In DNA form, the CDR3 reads TGTGCCAGCAGCCAGGGGGTGGACAACAATGAGCAGTTCTTC. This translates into CASSQGVDNNEQFF.

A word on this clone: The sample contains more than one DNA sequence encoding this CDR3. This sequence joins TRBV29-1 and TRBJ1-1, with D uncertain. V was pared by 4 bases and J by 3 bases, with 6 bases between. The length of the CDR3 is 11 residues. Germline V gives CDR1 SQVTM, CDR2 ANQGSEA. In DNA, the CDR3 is TGCAGCGTTGGTGAGGACACTGAAGCTTTCTTT. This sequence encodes CSVGEDTEAFF.

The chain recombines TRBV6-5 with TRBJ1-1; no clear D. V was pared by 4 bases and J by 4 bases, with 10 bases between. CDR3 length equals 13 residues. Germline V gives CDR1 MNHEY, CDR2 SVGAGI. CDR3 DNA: TGTGCCAGCAGTTTCCTTGGGAGCACTGAAGCTTTCTTT. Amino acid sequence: CASSFLGSTEAFF.

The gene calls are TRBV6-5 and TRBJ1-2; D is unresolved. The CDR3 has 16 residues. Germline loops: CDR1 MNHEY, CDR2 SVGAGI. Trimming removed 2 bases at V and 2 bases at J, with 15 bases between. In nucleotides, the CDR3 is TGTGCCAGCAGTTACGACTTTGGGGTGGGGAACTATGGCTACACCTTC. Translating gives CASSYDFGVGNYGYTF.

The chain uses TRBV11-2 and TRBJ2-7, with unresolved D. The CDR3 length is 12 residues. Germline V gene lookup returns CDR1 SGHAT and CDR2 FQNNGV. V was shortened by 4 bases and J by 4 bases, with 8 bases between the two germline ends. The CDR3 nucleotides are TGTGCCAGCAGCTCGCAGTCGTACGAGCAGTACTTC. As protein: CASSSQSYEQYF.

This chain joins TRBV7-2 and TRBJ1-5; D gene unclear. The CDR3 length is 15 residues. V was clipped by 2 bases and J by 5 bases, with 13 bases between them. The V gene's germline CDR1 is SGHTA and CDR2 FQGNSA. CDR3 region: CASSLPSRPDQPQHF. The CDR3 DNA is TGTGCCAGCAGCTTACCCTCCCGTCCGGATCAGCCCCAGCATTTT.

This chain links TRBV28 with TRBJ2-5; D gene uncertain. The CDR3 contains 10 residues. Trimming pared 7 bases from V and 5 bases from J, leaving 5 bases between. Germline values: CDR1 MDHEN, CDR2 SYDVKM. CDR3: CASMGETQYF. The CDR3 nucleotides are TGTGCCAGCATGGGGGAGACCCAGTACTTC.

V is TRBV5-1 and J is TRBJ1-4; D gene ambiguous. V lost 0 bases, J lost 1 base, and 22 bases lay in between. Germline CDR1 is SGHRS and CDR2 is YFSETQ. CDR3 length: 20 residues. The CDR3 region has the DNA TGCGCCAGCAGCTTGGACGTCTCAGCGGACTGGATTTTAACTAATGAAAAACTGTTTTTT. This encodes CASSLDVSADWILTNEKLFF.

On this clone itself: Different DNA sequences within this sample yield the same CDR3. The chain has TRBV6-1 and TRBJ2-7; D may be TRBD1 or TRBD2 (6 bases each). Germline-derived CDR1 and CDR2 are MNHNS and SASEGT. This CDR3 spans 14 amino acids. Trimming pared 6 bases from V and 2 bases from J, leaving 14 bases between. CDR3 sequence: CASSEGGPAYEQYF. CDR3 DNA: TGTGCCAGCAGCGAGGGGGGACCCGCCTACGAGCAGTACTTC.

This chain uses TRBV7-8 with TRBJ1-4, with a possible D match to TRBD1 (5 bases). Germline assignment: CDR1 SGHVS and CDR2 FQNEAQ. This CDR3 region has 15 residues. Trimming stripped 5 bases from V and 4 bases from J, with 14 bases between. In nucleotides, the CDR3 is TGTGCCAGCAGCCTCTTCGGGGCAAGTAATGAAAAACTGTTTTTT. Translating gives CASSLFGASNEKLFF.

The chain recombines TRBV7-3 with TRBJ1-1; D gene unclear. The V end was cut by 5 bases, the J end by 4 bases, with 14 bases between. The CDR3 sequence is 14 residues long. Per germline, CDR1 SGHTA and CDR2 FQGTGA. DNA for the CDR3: TGTGCCAGCAGCCCCCTGACCGGTTCCACTGAAGCTTTCTTT. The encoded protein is CASSPLTGSTEAFF. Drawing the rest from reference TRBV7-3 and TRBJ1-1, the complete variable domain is GAGVSQTPSNKVTEKGKYVELRCDPISGHTALYWYRQSLGQGPEFLIYFQGTGAADDSGLPNDRFFAVRPEGSVSTLKIQRTERGDSAVYLCASSPLTGSTEAFFGQGTRLTVV.

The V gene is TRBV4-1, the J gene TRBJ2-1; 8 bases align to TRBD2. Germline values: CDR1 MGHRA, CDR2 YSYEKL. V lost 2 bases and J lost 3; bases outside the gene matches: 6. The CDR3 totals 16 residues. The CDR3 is CASSQTGAGGYNEQFF. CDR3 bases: TGCGCCAGCAGCCAAACCGGCGCGGGAGGCTACAATGAGCAGTTCTTC.

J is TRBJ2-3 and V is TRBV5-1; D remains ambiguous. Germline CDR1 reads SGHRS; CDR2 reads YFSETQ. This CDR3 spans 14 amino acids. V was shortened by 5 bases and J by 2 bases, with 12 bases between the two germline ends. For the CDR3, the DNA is TGCGCCAGCAGGAGTCTGGTTTTCACAGATACGCAGTATTTT. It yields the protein CASRSLVFTDTQYF. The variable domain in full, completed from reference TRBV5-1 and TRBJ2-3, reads KAGVTQTPRYLIKTRGQQVTLSCSPISGHRSVSWYQQTPGQGLQFLFEYFSETQRNKGNFPGRFSGRQFSNSRSEMNVSTLELGDSALYLCASRSLVFTDTQYFGPGTRLTVL.

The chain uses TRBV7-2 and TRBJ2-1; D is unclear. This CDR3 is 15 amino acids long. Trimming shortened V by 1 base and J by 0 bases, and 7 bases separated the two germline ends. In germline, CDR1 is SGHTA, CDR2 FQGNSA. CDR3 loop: CASSLDWSSYNEQFF. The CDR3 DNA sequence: TGTGCCAGCAGCTTAGACTGGAGCTCCTACAATGAGCAGTTCTTC.

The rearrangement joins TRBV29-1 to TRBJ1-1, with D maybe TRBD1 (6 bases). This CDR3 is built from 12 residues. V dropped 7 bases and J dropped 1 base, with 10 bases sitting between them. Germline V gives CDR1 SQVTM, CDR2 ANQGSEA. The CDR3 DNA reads TGCAGCGCCGAGGACAGGAACACTGAAGCTTTCTTT. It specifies CSAEDRNTEAFF.

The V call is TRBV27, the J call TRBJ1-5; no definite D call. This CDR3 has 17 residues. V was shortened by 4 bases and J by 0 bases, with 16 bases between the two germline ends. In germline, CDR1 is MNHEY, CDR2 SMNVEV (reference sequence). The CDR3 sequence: CASSSLALLGSNQPQHF. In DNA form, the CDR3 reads TGTGCCAGCAGTTCCCTTGCGTTACTAGGTAGCAATCAGCCCCAGCATTTT.

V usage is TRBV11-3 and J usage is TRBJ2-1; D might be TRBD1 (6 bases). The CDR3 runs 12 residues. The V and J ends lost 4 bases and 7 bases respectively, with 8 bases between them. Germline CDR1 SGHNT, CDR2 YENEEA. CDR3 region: CASSSTGNEQFF. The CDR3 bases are TGTGCCAGCAGCTCCACAGGGAATGAGCAGTTCTTC.

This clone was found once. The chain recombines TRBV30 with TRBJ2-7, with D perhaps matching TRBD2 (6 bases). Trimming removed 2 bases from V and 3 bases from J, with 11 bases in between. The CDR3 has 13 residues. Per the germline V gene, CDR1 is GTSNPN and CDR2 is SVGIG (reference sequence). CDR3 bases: TGTGCCTGGAGTCCTGGACTACTCTACGAGCAGTACTTC. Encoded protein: CAWSPGLLYEQYF.

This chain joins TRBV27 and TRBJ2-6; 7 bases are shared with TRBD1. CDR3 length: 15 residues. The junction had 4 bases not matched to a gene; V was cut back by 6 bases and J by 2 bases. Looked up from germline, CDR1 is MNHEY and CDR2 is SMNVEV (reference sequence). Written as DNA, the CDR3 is TGTGCCAGCAGCACCGACAGGGCTGGGGCCAACGTCCTGACTTTC. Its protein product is CASSTDRAGANVLTF.

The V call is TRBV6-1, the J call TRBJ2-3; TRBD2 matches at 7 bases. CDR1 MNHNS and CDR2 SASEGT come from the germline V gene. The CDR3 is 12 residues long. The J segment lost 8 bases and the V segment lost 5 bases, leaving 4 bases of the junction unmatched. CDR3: CASSSGLGTQYF. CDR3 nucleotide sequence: TGTGCCAGCAGTTCTGGACTAGGTACGCAGTATTTT.

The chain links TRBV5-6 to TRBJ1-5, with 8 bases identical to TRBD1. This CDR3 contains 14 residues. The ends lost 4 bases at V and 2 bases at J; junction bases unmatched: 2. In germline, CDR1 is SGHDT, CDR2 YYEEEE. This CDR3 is CASSQTGGNQPQHF. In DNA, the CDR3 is TGTGCCAGCAGCCAGACAGGGGGCAATCAGCCCCAGCATTTT.

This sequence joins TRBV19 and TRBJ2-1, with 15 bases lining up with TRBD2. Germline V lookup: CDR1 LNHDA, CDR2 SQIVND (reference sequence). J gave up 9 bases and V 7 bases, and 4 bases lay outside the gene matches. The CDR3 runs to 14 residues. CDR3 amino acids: CASNGLAGGGEQFF. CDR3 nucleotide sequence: TGTGCCAGTAATGGACTAGCGGGAGGGGGTGAGCAGTTCTTC.

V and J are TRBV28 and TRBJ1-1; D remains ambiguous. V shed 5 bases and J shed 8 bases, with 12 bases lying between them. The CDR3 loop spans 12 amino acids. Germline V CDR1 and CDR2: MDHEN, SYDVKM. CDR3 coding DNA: TGTGCCAGCAGTCCGTCCCCGTCAGAAGCTTTCTTT. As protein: CASSPSPSEAFF.

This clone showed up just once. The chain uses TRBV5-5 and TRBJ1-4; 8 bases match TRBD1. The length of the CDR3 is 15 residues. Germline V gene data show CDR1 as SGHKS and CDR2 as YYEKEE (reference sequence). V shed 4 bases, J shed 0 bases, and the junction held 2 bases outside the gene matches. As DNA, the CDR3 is TGTGCCAGCAGCCCACAGGGGGCAACTAATGAAAAACTGTTTTTT. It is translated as CASSPQGATNEKLFF.

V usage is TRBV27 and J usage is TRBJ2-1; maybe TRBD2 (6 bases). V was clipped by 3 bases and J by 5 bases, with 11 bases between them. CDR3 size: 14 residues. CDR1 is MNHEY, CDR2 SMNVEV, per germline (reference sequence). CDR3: CASSLNWEDNEQFF. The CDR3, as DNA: TGTGCCAGCAGTTTGAACTGGGAGGACAATGAGCAGTTCTTC.